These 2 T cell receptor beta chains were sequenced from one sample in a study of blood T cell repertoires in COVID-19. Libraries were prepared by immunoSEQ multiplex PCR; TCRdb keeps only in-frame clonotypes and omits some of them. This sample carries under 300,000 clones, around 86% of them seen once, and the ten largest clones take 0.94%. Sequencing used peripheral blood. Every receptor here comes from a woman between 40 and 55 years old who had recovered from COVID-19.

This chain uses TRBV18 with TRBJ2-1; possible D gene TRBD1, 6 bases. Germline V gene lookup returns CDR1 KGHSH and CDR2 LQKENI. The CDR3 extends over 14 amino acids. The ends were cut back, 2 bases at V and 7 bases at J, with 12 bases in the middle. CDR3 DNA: TGTGCCAGCTCACCATCAGGGGCTCGGAATGAGCAGTTCTTC. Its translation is CASSPSGARNEQFF.

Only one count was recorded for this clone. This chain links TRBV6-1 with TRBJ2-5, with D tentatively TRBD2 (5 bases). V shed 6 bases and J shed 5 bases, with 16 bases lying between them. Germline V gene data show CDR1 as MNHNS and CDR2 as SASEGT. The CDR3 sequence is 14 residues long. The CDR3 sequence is CASSIRGSVETQYF. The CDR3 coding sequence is TGTGCCAGCAGCATTCGGGGTTCTGTGGAGACCCAGTACTTC.